This passage covers 13 T cell receptor beta chains from one sample sequenced in a study of CXCR3-negative and CXCR3-positive naive CD8 T cells (dated by TCRdb to the late 2010s). These reads were obtained on a NextSeq 550. The Human TCR Profiling Kit (MiLaboratory) was used to prepare UMI-labeled 5' RACE TRB cDNA libraries. TCRdb reprocessed the sequencing reads and holds a single record per CDR3 protein sequence, with no DNA. The sample's records list around 29,000 distinct CDR3 sequences. Clones ranked in the top ten supply approximately 10% of the sample. The material sequenced was memory CD8+ T cells from blood. The cell subset or site tag for this specimen amounts to: conventional CD8+ memory T cells (TMEM), sorted as controls. Every receptor here comes from a human donor in good health. Some clones in this sample may be carry-over from other donors' samples.

The V gene is TRBV6-2 or TRBV6-3, the J gene TRBJ2-1; there is no DNA to check the TCRdb D call of TRBD1. This CDR3 has 16 residues. The germline CDR1 and CDR2 sequences are MNHEY and SVGEGT. The CDR3: CASSELGGTSYNEQFF.

The gene calls are TRBV12-5 and TRBJ2-1; TCRdb names TRBD1, which stays unverified in the absence of DNA. The CDR3 covers 13 residues. Germline V gives CDR1 LGHNT, CDR2 FRNRAP. This chain's CDR3 is CASGLLDSYEQFF.

The gene calls are TRBV28 and TRBJ2-2. CDR1 and CDR2 from the germline V gene are MDHEN and SYDVKM. This CDR3 contains 14 residues. CDR3 region: CASSTRQNTGELFF.

The chain is built from TRBV29-1 and TRBJ2-7; no DNA is available, so the TRBD2 call from TCRdb remains unchecked. Per the germline V gene, CDR1 is SQVTM and CDR2 is ANQGSEA. The CDR3 runs 13 residues. This CDR3 reads CSVRTSGLYEQYF.

The rearrangement joins TRBV7-9 to TRBJ2-7; with no DNA, the TCRdb D assignment of TRBD1 cannot be verified. The CDR3 is made up of 15 amino acids. Germline values: CDR1 SEHNR, CDR2 FQNEAQ (reference sequence). CDR3: CASSRPGGTAYEQYF.

This chain joins TRBV28 and TRBJ2-7; checking the TCRdb D call of TRBD1 is not possible without DNA. Germline-derived CDR1 and CDR2 are MDHEN and SYDVKM. This CDR3 region has 14 residues. CDR3 region: CASSPGTVLDEQYF.

This chain uses TRBV4-1 with TRBJ2-1; TCRdb names TRBD2, which stays unverified in the absence of DNA. This CDR3 region has 15 residues. Germline V gives CDR1 MGHRA, CDR2 YSYEKL. CDR3: CASSQVVVAGEEQFF.

This chain uses TRBV27 with TRBJ2-6; lacking DNA, the TRBD1 call made by TCRdb goes unchecked. In germline, CDR1 is MNHEY, CDR2 SMNVEV (reference sequence). The CDR3 sequence is 17 residues long. The chain's CDR3 is CASRAGTAYSGANVLTF.

The V gene is TRBV29-1, the J gene TRBJ1-1. This CDR3 has 16 amino acids. Germline V CDR1 and CDR2: SQVTM, ANQGSEA. The CDR3: CSVLGFTGLLNTEAFF.

The CDR3 protein is CASSLRLPGITQYF. The rearrangement links TRBV7-2 to TRBJ2-3; TCRdb names TRBD1, which stays unverified in the absence of DNA. The germline V gene encodes CDR1 SGHTA and CDR2 FQGNSA. The CDR3 contains 14 residues. Filled out from reference TRBV7-2 and TRBJ2-3, the complete variable domain reads GAGVSQSPSNKVTEKGKDVELRCDPISGHTALYWYRQSLGQGLEFLIYFQGNSAPDKSGLPSDRFSAERTGGSVSTLTIQRTQQEDSAVYLCASSLRLPGITQYFGPGTRLTVL.

V and J are TRBV7-2 and TRBJ1-1; the TCRdb call, TRBD1, lacks DNA for checking. The CDR3 loop spans 16 amino acids. Germline lookup yields CDR1 SGHTA and CDR2 FQGNSA. CDR3 residues: CASSLLVSPATQEAFF.

The chain employs TRBV7-6 and TRBJ2-2. The germline V gene encodes CDR1 SGHVS and CDR2 FNYEAQ. The CDR3 consists of 14 residues. This chain's CDR3 is CPSSGLLNTGELFF.

This clonotype is labeled medium-sized based on frequency. V is TRBV18 and J is TRBJ2-1; TCRdb indicates TRBD2, and absent DNA this call remains unverified. There are 16 residues in the CDR3. Germline V CDR1 and CDR2: KGHSH, LQKENI. The CDR3 here is CASSPWTSGANNEQFF.